A selection of T cell receptor beta chains follows, all from one sample in a study of blood T cell repertoires in COVID-19. Repertoires were generated with immunoSEQ multiplex PCR, while TCRdb's copy carries only in-frame clones and drops some. The table records approximately 110,000 clones, 88% of them present only once. Source material: peripheral blood. The receptors stem from a woman in her sixties or seventies who had recovered from COVID-19. Each CDR3 is given with its conserved first and last residue. The order of the fields is V gene, clone size, D gene, J gene, CDR3 protein, CDR3 DNA. The D gene is left open where the match is weak. Part of the rows lack a size; the others show once, few, many or a class for expanded clones.

TRBV11-3	.	.	TRBJ2-5	CASSLGVWETQYF	TGTGCCAGCAGCTTAGGCGTGTGGGAGACCCAGTACTTC
TRBV30	.	.	TRBJ2-7	CAWSADSYEQYF	TGTGCCTGGAGTGCGGACAGCTACGAGCAGTACTTC
TRBV5-1	.	.	TRBJ1-1	CASSLVEGGTEAFF	TGCGCCAGCAGCTTGGTCGAGGGAGGTACTGAAGCTTTCTTT
TRBV5-1	.	TRBD1	TRBJ1-1	CASSLGQGSKNTEAFF	TGCGCCAGCAGCTTAGGACAGGGGTCGAAGAACACTGAAGCTTTCTTT
TRBV7-2	.	.	TRBJ1-2	CASSLDRGARGYTF	TGTGCCAGCAGCTTAGATCGGGGGGCACGGGGCTACACCTTC
TRBV28	.	TRBD1	TRBJ2-2	CASLQGWAGELFF	TGTGCCAGCCTACAGGGGTGGGCCGGGGAGCTGTTTTTT
TRBV5-5	once	TRBD1	TRBJ1-1	CASSRQGADVNTEAFF	TGTGCCAGCAGCAGACAGGGGGCGGATGTGAACACTGAAGCTTTCTTT
TRBV12-3/TRBV12-4	.	.	TRBJ1-5	CASSQGTYQPQHF	TGTGCCAGCAGTCAGGGGACGTATCAGCCCCAGCATTTT
TRBV7-9	.	.	TRBJ2-6	CASSSAFGANVLTF	TGTGCCAGCAGCTCTGCGTTCGGGGCCAACGTCCTGACTTTC
TRBV9	.	.	TRBJ1-1	CASSVGGRGTPEAFF	TGTGCCAGCAGCGTAGGAGGGAGGGGGACCCCTGAAGCTTTCTTT
TRBV7-3	once	.	TRBJ1-1	CASSPTPGSTEAFF	TGTGCCAGCAGCCCTACCCCGGGATCCACTGAAGCTTTCTTT
TRBV6-2/TRBV6-3	once	TRBD1	TRBJ2-1	CASSLDRETEQFF	TGTGCCAGCAGCTTAGACAGGGAGACTGAGCAGTTCTTC
TRBV5-1	.	TRBD2	TRBJ2-7	CASSLASSGANYEQYF	TGCGCCAGCAGCTTGGCCAGTAGCGGGGCGAACTACGAGCAGTACTTC
TRBV19	.	TRBD1	TRBJ2-7	CASSPRQGAYEQYF	TGTGCCAGTAGTCCCCGACAGGGGGCCTACGAGCAGTACTTC
TRBV18	.	TRBD2	TRBJ2-1	CASSPQAGGKYNEQFF	TGTGCCAGCTCACCCCAAGCGGGGGGGAAGTACAATGAGCAGTTCTTC
TRBV7-2	.	.	TRBJ2-7	CASSLASRTVYEQYF	TGTGCCAGCAGCTTAGCTTCACGGACAGTCTACGAGCAGTACTTC
TRBV6-8	.	TRBD1	TRBJ2-7	CASSYEGQGCYEQYF	TGTGCCAGCAGTTACGAGGGACAGGGATGTTACGAGCAGTACTTC
TRBV7-2	.	.	TRBJ2-1	CASSLGWAITYNEQFF	TGTGCCAGCAGCTTAGGGTGGGCGATCACCTACAATGAGCAGTTCTTC
TRBV7-9	.	TRBD1	TRBJ1-1	CASSVGTGGEAFF	TGTGCCAGCAGCGTTGGGACAGGCGGGGAAGCTTTCTTT
TRBV29-1	.	.	TRBJ1-1	CSVGGDTEAFF	TGCAGCGTGGGGGGGGACACTGAAGCTTTCTTT
TRBV3-1/TRBV3-2	.	TRBD1	TRBJ2-2	CASSQEGGQGSFF	TGTGCCAGCAGCCAAGAGGGGGGACAGGGGTCGTTTTTT
TRBV13	.	.	TRBJ2-3	CASSPRLGVVVGTDTQYF	TGTGCCAGCAGCCCCCGACTAGGGGTGGTAGTCGGCACAGATACGCAGTATTTT